This T cell receptor (beta chain) was observed in a study of blood T cell repertoires in COVID-19. The data were produced by immunoSEQ multiplex PCR, yet TCRdb's version contains in-frame clones alone and is incomplete. The sample includes 250,000 to 350,000 clones, about 83% seen only once; the top ten take roughly 1.3%. Germline-derived CDR1 and CDR2 are KGHDR and SFDVKD. The V end was cut by 1 base, the J end by 7 bases, with 18 bases between. The CDR3 consists of 16 residues. This rearrangement joins TRBV24-1 to TRBJ1-1, with D possibly matching TRBD1 (5 bases). Input material: peripheral blood. The TCR sequence derives from a woman aged 45-65 years with acute or convalescent COVID-19. The CDR3 spells CATSDLTWPGGGEAFF. The CDR3 DNA reads TGTGCCACCAGTGATTTAACCTGGCCCGGGGGGGGTGAAGCTTTCTTT.